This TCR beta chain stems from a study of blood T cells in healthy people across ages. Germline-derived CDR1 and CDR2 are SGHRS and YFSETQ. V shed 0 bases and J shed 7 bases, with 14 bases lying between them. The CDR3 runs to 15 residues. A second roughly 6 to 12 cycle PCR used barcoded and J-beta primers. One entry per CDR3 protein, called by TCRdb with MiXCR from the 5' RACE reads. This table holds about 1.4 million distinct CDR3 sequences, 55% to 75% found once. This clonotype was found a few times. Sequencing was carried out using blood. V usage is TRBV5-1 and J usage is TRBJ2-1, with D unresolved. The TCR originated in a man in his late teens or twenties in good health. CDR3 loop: CASSLDPIAKNEQFF. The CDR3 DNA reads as TGCGCCAGCAGCTTGGACCCTATCGCTAAGAATGAGCAGTTCTTC.